This T cell receptor beta chain was found in a study of cytomegalovirus exposure and HLA in healthy donors. Study-level findings and limits: The authors later found HLA-associated TCR beta chains more clonally expanded than equally common others. It was reported that the classifier diagnosed cytomegalovirus status with high specificity and sensitivity in both the original and validation cohorts. It was in a later analysis that TCR association rates were seen to vary by HLA locus, highest for DRB1 and lowest for HLA-C.

Deletions cut 3 bases from V and 2 bases from J, with 4 bases between. The V gene's germline CDR1 is DFQATT and CDR2 SNEGSKA (reference sequence). This CDR3 region has 11 residues. At the time of sampling, donors were nominally healthy, though unrecorded immune exposures were likely. The PCR had 60 Vbeta and 13 Jbeta primers. TCRdb's table, derived via immunoSEQ multiplex PCR, lists solely in-frame clones and lacks some. Here the sample spans 180,000 or so clones, roughly 79% being singletons. Regarding this clone: The antigen remains unidentified.

The V gene is TRBV20-1, the J gene TRBJ2-5, with unresolved D. The clonotype was recovered from a man aged 50 or older in good health and CMV-seropositive. Sequences were obtained from PBMCs. The chain's CDR3 is CSARRQETQYF. Here the CDR3 DNA reads TGCAGTGCTAGGAGACAAGAGACCCAGTACTTC.